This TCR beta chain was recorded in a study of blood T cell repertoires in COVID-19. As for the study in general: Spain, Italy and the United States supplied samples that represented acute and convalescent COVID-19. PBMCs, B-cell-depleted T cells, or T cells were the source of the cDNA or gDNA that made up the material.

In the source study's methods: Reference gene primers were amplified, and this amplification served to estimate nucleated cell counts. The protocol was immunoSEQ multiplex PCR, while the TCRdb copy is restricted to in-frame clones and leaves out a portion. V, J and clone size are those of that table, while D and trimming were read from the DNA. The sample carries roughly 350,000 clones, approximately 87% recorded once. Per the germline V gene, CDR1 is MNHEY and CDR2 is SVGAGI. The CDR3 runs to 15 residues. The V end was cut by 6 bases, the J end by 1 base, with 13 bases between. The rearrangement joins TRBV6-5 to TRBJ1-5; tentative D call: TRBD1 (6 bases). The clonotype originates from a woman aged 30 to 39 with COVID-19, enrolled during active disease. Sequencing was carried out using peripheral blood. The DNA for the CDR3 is TGTGCCAGCAGCCGGGGGGCCTACAGCAATCAGCCCCAGCATTTT. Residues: CASSRGAYSNQPQHF.